This record covers a single T cell receptor beta chain. The antigen remains undetermined. The CDR3 length is 15 residues. Germline CDR1 reads SGHTA; CDR2 reads FQGNSA. Unmatched junction bases numbered 5, after V lost 1 base and J lost 6 bases. PCR used 60 Vbeta primers and 13 Jbeta primers. Using immunoSEQ multiplex PCR, the repertoire was profiled, and TCRdb retains in-frame clones only, with some absent. The listing records fewer than 110,000 clones. Each donor was nominally healthy when sampled (though unrecorded immune exposures were likely). The data originate from a study of cytomegalovirus exposure and HLA in healthy donors. Overall study context: A prior study identified 120 million or so unique TCR beta sequences from 200 million or so T cells. Researchers found that roughly 81% of some 400 genotyped donors fell within the Caucasian-associated ancestry cluster.

Regarding the study as a whole: CMV antigen specificity was confirmed in vitro for three CMV-associated chains.

The chain joins TRBV7-2 to TRBJ2-1, with 8 nucleotides matching TRBD2. The specimen sequenced was PBMCs. The origin of this receptor is a man aged 40-49 years in good health and CMV-seronegative. CDR3 nucleotides: TGTGCCAGCAGCTTAGGTAGCGGGGCCCTCAATGAGCAGTTCTTC. Translating it yields CASSLGSGALNEQFF. The full variable domain, with the rest looked up from reference TRBV7-2 and TRBJ2-1, is GAGVSQSPSNKVTEKGKDVELRCDPISGHTALYWYRQSLGQGLEFLIYFQGNSAPDKSGLPSDRFSAERTGGSVSTLTIQRTQQEDSAVYLCASSLGSGALNEQFFGPGTRLTVL.